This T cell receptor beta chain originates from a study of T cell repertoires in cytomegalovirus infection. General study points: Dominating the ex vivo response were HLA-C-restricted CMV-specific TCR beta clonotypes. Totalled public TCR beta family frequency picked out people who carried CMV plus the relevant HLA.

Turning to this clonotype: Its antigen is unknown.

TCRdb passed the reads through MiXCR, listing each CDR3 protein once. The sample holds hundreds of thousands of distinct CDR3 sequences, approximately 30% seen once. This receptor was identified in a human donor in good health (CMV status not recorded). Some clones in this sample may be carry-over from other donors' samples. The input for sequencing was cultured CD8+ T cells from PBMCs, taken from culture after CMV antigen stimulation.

The CDR3 region is CASSLAGTHGYTF. The CDR3 region has the DNA TGTGCCAGCAGTTTAGCAGGGACCCATGGCTACACCTTC. This rearrangement joins TRBV27 to TRBJ1-2; D may be TRBD1 (5 bases). CDR1 and CDR2 (germline): MNHEY, SMNVEV (reference sequence). Trimming took 2 bases from V and 6 from J, leaving 10 bases between them. CDR3 length: 13 residues.